This T cell receptor (beta chain) comes out of a study of blood T cell repertoires in COVID-19. This clone showed up just once. Method: immunoSEQ multiplex PCR; TCRdb's copy keeps in-frame clones and lacks some. The data contain fewer than 400,000 clones, 89% of them singletons. V lost 0 bases, J lost 2 bases, and 9 bases stayed unmatched. Germline lookup yields CDR1 SGHTA and CDR2 FQGNSA. The CDR3 spans 17 residues. V gene TRBV7-2 combines with J gene TRBJ2-7; 8 positions match TRBD2. What was sequenced was PBMCs or T cells enriched from blood (not recorded which). The clonotype comes from a man between 60 and 75 years old who had recovered from COVID-19. CDR3 in amino acids: CASSLARASGFTYEQYF. The DNA for the CDR3 is TGTGCCAGCAGCTTAGCGAGGGCTAGCGGGTTCACCTACGAGCAGTACTTC.